Listed below are T cell receptor beta chains from one sample, sequenced in a study of regulatory T cells in long-lasting Graves disease. TCRdb fed the multiplex PCR reads into MiXCR, producing one record per CDR3 protein. This repertoire shows 430,000 or so distinct CDR3 sequences, 20% to 25% found once; its top ten account for more than 13%. Sequenced here: peripheral blood mononuclear cells (PBMCs), sampled when the disease was refractory, from a patient treated with antithyroid drugs. The receptors shown here come from a female donor with Graves disease. Each CDR3 is given with its conserved first and last residue. The D gene is left open where the match is weak. The size field is filled for only some rows; it gives once, few, many or a size class.

abundance	v_gene	j_gene	d_gene	CDR3nt	CDR3aa
few	TRBV19	TRBJ2-2	.	TGTGCCAGTAGTCCCCGGGGTAGGGATATCGCCGGGGAGCTGTTTTTT	CASSPRGRDIAGELFF
few	TRBV20-1	TRBJ2-5	.	TGCAGTGCTAGAGTGGGTGAGACCCAGTACTTC	CSARVGETQYF
.	TRBV6-1	TRBJ2-7	.	TGTGCCACCCGGGGGCGGACTGACGAGCAGTACTTC	CATRGRTDEQYF
.	TRBV2	TRBJ1-1	.	TGTGCCAGCAAAGAAAGGGGTCCTATGAACACTGAAGCTTTCTTT	CASKERGPMNTEAFF
.	TRBV15	TRBJ2-5	.	TGTGCCACCAGCCCACCGGATTACCAAGAGACCCAGTACTTC	CATSPPDYQETQYF
few	TRBV25-1	TRBJ2-6	.	TGTGCCAGCAGCCTCAACGTCCTGACTTTC	CASSLNVLTF
.	TRBV20-1	TRBJ2-1	TRBD2	TGCAGTGCTAGAGATCCATCCGGGGGGAGCACCACAGGTACATACAATGAGCAGTTCTTC	CSARDPSGGSTTGTYNEQFF
many	TRBV7-9	TRBJ2-2	TRBD1	TGTGCCGGGACAGGGACCGGGGAGCTGTTTTTT	CAGTGTGELFF
many	TRBV11-1	TRBJ2-2	TRBD2	TGTGCCAGCAGCCCCGAACAAAGCGGGAGGAACGGGGAGCTGTTTTTT	CASSPEQSGRNGELFF
many	TRBV15	TRBJ2-7	.	TGTGCCACCAGCAGAGATCTGAGGAGCTCCTACGAGCAGTACTTC	CATSRDLRSSYEQYF
.	TRBV29-1	TRBJ1-5	.	TGCAGCGTTGCCGGCAGTACCAATCAGCCCCAGCATTTT	CSVAGSTNQPQHF
many	TRBV7-8	TRBJ1-5	.	TGTGCCAGCAGCTTACAGGGGATAACGAGCAATCAGCCCCAGCATTTT	CASSLQGITSNQPQHF
.	TRBV12-3/TRBV12-4	TRBJ1-5	TRBD1	TGTGCCAGCAGTGTACTTTCAGGGGGCTCAGGTCAGCCCCAGCATTTT	CASSVLSGGSGQPQHF
few	TRBV7-9	TRBJ2-2	.	TGTGCCAGCAGCTTAGCGCGTCCTACTAACACCGGGGAGCTGTTTTTT	CASSLARPTNTGELFF
few	TRBV19	TRBJ2-5	TRBD1	TGTGCCAGTAGCATCAGGGGGAAGACCCAGTACTTC	CASSIRGKTQYF
.	TRBV12-3/TRBV12-4	TRBJ2-7	.	TGTGCCAGCAGTTTGGAATTGGCAGGAGATCCTAACGAGCAGTACTTC	CASSLELAGDPNEQYF
few	TRBV5-4	TRBJ2-3	TRBD1	TGTGCCAGCAGCTCGCAATGGTACGGGACAGGGAGCACAGATACGCAGTATTTT	CASSSQWYGTGSTDTQYF
.	TRBV5-6	TRBJ2-2	.	TGTGCCAGCAGCAAACTGGAGACGGGCACCGGGGAGCTGTTTTTT	CASSKLETGTGELFF
many	TRBV5-6	TRBJ2-5	.	TGTGCCAGCAGCTTCCGGGGGAAGGAGACCCAGTACTTC	CASSFRGKETQYF
few	TRBV19	TRBJ1-4	TRBD1	TGTGCCAGTAGGACGGGACAGTTGAATGAAAAACTGTTTTTT	CASRTGQLNEKLFF
many	TRBV6-1	TRBJ1-1	.	TGTGCCAGCAGGGTGACAGCCACCACTGAAGCTTTCTTT	CASRVTATTEAFF
.	TRBV5-4	TRBJ2-2	TRBD2	TGTGCCAGCAGCGCCCGGGACTACCGCACCGGGGAGCTGTTTTTT	CASSARDYRTGELFF
few	TRBV20-1	TRBJ2-7	TRBD2	TGCAGTGCTAGCTGGCGGGAGGGCCGCGACGAGCAGTACTTC	CSASWREGRDEQYF
.	TRBV4-1	TRBJ2-7	.	TGCGCCAGCAGCCATTCGACAGGCACCTACGAGCAGTACTTC	CASSHSTGTYEQYF
many	TRBV2	TRBJ1-6	TRBD1	TGTGCCAGCAGTGAAGCGCACCGGGACAGGGGGTCACCCCTCCACTTT	CASSEAHRDRGSPLHF
many	TRBV27	TRBJ2-5	.	TGTGCCAGCAGTTTTCTAGGCCCGCAAGAGACCCAGTACTTC	CASSFLGPQETQYF
few	TRBV6-2/TRBV6-3	TRBJ2-1	.	TGTGCCAGCAGTTGGACGGACAATGAGCAGTTCTTC	CASSWTDNEQFF
.	TRBV27	TRBJ1-2	.	TGTGCCAGCAGTCCCGCCTTCGGCTACACCTTC	CASSPAFGYTF
.	TRBV4-2	TRBJ2-1	TRBD2	TGTGCCAGCAGCCAAGATTGGGGAGCGGGAGGGAGTAATGAGCAGTTCTTC	CASSQDWGAGGSNEQFF
.	TRBV5-6	TRBJ2-7	.	TGTGCCAGCAGCCCCGGCGGGGGGACAGGGTACTACGAGCAGTACTTC	CASSPGGGTGYYEQYF
.	TRBV29-1	TRBJ1-1	.	TGCAGCGTCGAATTCCTCCAGACTGAGGCTTTCTTT	CSVEFLQTEAFF
.	TRBV18	TRBJ1-2	.	TGTGCCAGCTCACCACGGGAGGGCCATGGCTACACCTTC	CASSPREGHGYTF
many	TRBV20-1	TRBJ2-7	.	TGCAGTGCTAGAGGGCTAGGGGGGAACTACGAGCAGTACTTC	CSARGLGGNYEQYF
.	TRBV11-2	TRBJ1-1	TRBD1	TGTGCCAGCAGCCCGGAAACAGGGGCCATGAACACTGAAGCTTTCTTT	CASSPETGAMNTEAFF
.	TRBV14	TRBJ1-2	TRBD1	TGTGCCAGCAGCCCCCCCTGGACAGGGGTTAATGGCTACACCTTC	CASSPPWTGVNGYTF
many	TRBV28	TRBJ2-7	.	TGTGCCAGCAGTCAGCTCGAGAGGGGCAGTACTAAGCAGTACTTC	CASSQLERGSTKQYF
many	TRBV11-2	TRBJ2-7	.	TGTGCCAGCAGTTACAGCCTCCCGAGCTCCTACGAGCAGTACTTC	CASSYSLPSSYEQYF
.	TRBV10-3	TRBJ2-3	TRBD1	TGTGCCAGCAGTTACGGCGACAGGGGGTATGGCACAGATACGCAGTATTTT	CASSYGDRGYGTDTQYF
many	TRBV3-1	TRBJ1-1	.	TGTGCCAGCACGGGTCAGGGTAGGACTGAAGCTTTCTTT	CASTGQGRTEAFF
few	TRBV7-2	TRBJ2-1	TRBD2	TGTGCCAGCAGCCTCCTGACTAGCCCAAATGAGCAGTTCTTC	CASSLLTSPNEQFF
few	TRBV20-1	TRBJ2-7	TRBD2	TGCAGTGCTAGCAGCAGCGGGGGGGGGTACGAGCAGTACTTC	CSASSSGGGYEQYF
many	TRBV2	TRBJ2-7	TRBD1	TGTGCCAGCAGTGAAGGGGACAGGGGTTCCTACGAGCAGTACTTC	CASSEGDRGSYEQYF